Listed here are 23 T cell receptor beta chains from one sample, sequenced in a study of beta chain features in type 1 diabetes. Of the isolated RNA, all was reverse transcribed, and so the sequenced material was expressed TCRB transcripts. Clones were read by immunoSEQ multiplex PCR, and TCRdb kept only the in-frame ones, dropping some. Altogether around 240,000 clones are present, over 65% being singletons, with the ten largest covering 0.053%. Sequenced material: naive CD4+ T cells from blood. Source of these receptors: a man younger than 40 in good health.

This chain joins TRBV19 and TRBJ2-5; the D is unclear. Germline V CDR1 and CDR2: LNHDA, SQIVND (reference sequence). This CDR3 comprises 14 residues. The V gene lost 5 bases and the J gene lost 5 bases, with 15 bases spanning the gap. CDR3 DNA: TGTGCCAGTAGTGTCCTAGGCCCCAGGGAGACCCAGTACTTC. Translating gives CASSVLGPRETQYF.

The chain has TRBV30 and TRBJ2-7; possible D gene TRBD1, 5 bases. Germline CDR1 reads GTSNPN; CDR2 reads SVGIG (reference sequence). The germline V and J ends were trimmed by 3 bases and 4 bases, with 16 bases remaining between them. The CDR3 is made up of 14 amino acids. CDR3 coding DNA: TGTGCCTGGAGCGGAAAAGGGGCGGAGTACGAGCAGTACTTC. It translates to CAWSGKGAEYEQYF.

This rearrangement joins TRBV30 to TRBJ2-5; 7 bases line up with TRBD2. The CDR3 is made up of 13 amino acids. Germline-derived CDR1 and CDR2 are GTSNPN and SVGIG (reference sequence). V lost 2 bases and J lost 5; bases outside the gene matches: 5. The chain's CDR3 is CAWSSRGGETQYF. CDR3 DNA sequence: TGTGCCTGGAGTAGTAGGGGAGGGGAGACCCAGTACTTC.

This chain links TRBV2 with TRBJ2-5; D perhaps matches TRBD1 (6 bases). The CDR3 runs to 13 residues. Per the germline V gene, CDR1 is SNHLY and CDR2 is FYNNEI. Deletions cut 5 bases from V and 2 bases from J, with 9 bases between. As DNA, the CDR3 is TGTGCCAGCAGTTTGGACAGACAAGAGACCCAGTACTTC. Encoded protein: CASSLDRQETQYF. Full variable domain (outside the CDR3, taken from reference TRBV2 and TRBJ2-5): EPEVTQTPSHQVTQMGQEVILRCVPISNHLYFYWYRQILGQKVEFLVSFYNNEISEKSEIFDDQFSVERPDGSNFTLKIRSTKLEDSAMYFCASSLDRQETQYFGPGTRLLVL.

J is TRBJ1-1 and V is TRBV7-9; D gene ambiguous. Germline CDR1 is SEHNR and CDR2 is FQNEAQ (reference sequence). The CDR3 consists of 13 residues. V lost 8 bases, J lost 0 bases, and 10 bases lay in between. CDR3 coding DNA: TGTGCCAGCGGCACAGTCATGAACACTGAAGCTTTCTTT. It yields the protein CASGTVMNTEAFF.

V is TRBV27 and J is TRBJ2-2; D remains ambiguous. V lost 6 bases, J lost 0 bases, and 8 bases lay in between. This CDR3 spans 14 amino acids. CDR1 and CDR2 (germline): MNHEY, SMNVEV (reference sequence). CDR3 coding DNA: TGTGCCAGCAGCTGGAAGCCGAACACCGGGGAGCTGTTTTTT. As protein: CASSWKPNTGELFF.

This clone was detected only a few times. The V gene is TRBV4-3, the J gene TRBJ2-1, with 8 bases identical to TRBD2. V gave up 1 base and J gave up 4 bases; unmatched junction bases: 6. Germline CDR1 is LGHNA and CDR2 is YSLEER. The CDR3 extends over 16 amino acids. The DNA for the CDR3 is TGCGCCAGCAGCCAAGTTGGACTAGCACCTTACAATGAGCAGTTCTTC. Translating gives CASSQVGLAPYNEQFF.

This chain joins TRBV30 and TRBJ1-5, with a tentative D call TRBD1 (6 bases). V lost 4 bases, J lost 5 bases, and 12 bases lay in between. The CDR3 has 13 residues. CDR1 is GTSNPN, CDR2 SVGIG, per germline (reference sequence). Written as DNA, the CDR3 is TGTGCCTGGAACCAACAGGGATATCAGCCCCAGCATTTT. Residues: CAWNQQGYQPQHF.

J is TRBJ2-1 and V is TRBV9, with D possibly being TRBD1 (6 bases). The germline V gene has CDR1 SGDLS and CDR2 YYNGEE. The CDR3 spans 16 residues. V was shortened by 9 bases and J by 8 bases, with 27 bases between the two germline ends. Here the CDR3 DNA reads TGTGCCACCCCATCCCTTATCGGTATCGAGGGGGATGAGCAGTTCTTC. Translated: CATPSLIGIEGDEQFF.

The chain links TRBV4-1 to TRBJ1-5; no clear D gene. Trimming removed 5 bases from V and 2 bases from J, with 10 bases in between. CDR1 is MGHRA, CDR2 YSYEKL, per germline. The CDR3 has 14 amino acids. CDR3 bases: TGCGCCAGCAGCAACCTCCGGGGCAATCAGCCCCAGCATTTT. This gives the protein CASSNLRGNQPQHF.

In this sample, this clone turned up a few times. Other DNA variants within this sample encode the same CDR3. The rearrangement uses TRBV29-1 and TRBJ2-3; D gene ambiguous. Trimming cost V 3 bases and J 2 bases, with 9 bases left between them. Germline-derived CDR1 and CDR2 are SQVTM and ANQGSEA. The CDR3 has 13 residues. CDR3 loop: CSVEGRTTDTQYF. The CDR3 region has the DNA TGCAGCGTTGAGGGCAGAACCACAGATACGCAGTATTTT.

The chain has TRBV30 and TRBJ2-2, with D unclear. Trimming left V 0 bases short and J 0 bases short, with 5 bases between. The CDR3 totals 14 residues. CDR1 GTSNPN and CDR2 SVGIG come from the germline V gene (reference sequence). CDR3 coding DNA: TGTGCCTGGAGTGTGGGTCCGAACACCGGGGAGCTGTTTTTT. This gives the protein CAWSVGPNTGELFF.

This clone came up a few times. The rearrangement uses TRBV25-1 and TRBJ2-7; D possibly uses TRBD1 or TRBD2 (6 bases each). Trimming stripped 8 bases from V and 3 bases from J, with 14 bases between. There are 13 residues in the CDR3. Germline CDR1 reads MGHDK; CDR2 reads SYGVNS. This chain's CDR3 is CASGGTRDYEQYF. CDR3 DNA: TGTGCCAGCGGCGGGACAAGGGACTACGAGCAGTACTTC.

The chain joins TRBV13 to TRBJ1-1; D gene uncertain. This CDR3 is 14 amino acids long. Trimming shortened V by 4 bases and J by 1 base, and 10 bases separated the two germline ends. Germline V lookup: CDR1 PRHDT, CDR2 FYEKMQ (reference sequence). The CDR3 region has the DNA TGTGCCAGCAGCTCCCGAGGGAGGAACACTGAAGCTTTCTTT. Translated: CASSSRGRNTEAFF.

This CDR3 is CAWTPDRGHGYTF. For the CDR3, the DNA is TGTGCCTGGACTCCGGACAGGGGGCATGGCTACACCTTC. The rearrangement links TRBV30 to TRBJ1-2; 11 bases are shared with TRBD1. Trimming took 4 bases from V and 6 from J; bases not matched to a gene: 4. Germline V gives CDR1 GTSNPN, CDR2 SVGIG (reference sequence). This CDR3 contains 13 residues.

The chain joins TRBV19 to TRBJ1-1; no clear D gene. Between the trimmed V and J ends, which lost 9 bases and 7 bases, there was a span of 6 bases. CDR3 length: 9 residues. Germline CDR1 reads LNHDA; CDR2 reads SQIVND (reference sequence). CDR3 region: CARSSEAFF. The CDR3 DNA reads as TGTGCCAGATCGAGTGAAGCTTTCTTT.

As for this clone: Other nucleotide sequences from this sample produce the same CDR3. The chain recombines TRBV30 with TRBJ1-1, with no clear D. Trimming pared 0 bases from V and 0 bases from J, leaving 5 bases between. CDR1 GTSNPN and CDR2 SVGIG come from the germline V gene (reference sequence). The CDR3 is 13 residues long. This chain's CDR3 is CAWSVSMNTEAFF. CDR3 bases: TGTGCCTGGAGTGTAAGCATGAACACTGAAGCTTTCTTT.

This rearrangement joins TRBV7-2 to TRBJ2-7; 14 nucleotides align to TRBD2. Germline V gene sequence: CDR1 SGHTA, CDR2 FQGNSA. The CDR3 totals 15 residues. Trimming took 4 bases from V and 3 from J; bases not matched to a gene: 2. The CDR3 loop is CASSYGTSGSYEQYF. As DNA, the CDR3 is TGTGCCAGCAGCTACGGGACTAGCGGGAGCTACGAGCAGTACTTC.

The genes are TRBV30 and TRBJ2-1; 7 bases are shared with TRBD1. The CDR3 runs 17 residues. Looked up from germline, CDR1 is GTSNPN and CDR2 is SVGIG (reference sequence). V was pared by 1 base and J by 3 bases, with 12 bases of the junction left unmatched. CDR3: CAWSDNYRDRFYNEQFF. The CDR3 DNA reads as TGTGCCTGGAGTGACAATTACCGGGACAGATTCTACAATGAGCAGTTCTTC.

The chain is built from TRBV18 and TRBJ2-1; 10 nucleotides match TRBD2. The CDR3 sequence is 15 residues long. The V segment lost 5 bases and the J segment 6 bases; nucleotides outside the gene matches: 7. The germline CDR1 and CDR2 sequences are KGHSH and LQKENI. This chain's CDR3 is CASSRAGGPFNEQFF. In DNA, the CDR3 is TGTGCCAGCTCAAGAGCGGGAGGGCCGTTCAATGAGCAGTTCTTC.

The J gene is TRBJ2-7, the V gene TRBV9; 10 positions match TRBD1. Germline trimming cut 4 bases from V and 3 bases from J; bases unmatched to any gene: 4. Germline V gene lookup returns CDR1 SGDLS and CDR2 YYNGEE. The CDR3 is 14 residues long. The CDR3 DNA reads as TGTGCCAGCAGCCCCGGGGACAGGGGCTACGAGCAGTACTTC. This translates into CASSPGDRGYEQYF.

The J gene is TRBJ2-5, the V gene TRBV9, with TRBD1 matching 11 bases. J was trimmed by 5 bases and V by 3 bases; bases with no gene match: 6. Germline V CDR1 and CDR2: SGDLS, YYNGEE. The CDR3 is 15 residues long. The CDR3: CASSAEDRGPETQYF. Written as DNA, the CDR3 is TGTGCCAGCAGCGCTGAGGACAGGGGGCCGGAGACCCAGTACTTC.

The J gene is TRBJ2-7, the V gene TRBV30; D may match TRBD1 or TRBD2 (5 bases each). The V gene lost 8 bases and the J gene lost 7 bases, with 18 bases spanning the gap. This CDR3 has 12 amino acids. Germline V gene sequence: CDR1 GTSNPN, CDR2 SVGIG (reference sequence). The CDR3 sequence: CAGKRRDLEQYF. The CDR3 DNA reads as TGTGCCGGAAAACGACGGGACCTGGAGCAGTACTTC.